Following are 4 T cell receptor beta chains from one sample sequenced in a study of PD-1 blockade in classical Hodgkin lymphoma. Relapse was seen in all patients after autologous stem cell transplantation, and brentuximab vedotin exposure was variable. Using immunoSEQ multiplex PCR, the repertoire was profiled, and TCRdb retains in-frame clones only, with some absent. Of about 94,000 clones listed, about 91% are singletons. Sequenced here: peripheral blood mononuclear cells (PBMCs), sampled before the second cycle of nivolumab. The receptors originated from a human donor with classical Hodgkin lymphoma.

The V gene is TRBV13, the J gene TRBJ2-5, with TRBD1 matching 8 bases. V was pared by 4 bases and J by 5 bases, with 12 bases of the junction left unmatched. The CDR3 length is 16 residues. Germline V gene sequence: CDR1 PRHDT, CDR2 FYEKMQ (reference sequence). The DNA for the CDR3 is TGTGCCAGCAGCTACTCTTGGGACAGGCGGGTGGAGACCCAGTACTTC. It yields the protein CASSYSWDRRVETQYF.

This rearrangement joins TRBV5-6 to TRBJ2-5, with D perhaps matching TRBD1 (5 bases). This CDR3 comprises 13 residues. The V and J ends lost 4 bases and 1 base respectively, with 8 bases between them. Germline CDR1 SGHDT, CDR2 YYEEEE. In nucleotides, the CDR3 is TGTGCCAGCAGCCCCGACAGCCAAGAGACCCAGTACTTC. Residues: CASSPDSQETQYF.

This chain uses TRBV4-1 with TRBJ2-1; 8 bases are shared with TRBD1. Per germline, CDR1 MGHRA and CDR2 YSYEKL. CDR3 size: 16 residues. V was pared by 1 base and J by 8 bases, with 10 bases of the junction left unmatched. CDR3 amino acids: CASSQGRQGARDEQFF. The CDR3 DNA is TGCGCCAGCAGCCAAGGTCGGCAGGGGGCGCGGGATGAGCAGTTCTTC.

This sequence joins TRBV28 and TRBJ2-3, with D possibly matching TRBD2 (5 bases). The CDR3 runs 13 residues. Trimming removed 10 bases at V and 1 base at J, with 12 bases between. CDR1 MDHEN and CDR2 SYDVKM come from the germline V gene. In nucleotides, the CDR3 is TGTGCCACGCCGCTTAGCGGCACAGATACGCAGTATTTT. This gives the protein CATPLSGTDTQYF.